This T cell receptor beta chain was profiled in a study of technical replicates of blood from several donors (dated by TCRdb to the late 2010s). From the cysteine up to the phenylalanine, the CDR3 has a length of 14 residues. Only the CDR3 DNA stays, 42 bases, in frame from base 1. Trimming costs V 3 bases and J 0 bases, and their ends lie 8 bases apart. The germline V gene yields MDHEN for CDR1 and SYDVKM for CDR2. Libraries were built with the immunoSEQ multiplex PCR assay. Entries here come from immuneACCESS through TCRdb and include only in-frame sequences with V and J called. Some clones fail to appear in such tables; in the studies checked, an unresolved V gene covers under half of the shortfall, and the cause of the remainder is unknown. The sample table lists 78,000 or so clones, 89% of them with a count of one. The ten largest clones add up to less than 0.5% of the sample. This clone came up once. This receptor's antigen is unknown. Base-call qualities are not available, and no considerably larger clone is one nucleotide away.

This TCR derives from a human donor in good health. The source material was T cells isolated from PBMCs. The chain couples TRBV28 to TRBJ1-1; no D gene is confidently identified. The CDR3 amino acid sequence is: CASSFKPMNTEAFF. The DNA sequence is TGTGCCAGCAGTTTTAAGCCCATGAACACTGAAGCTTTCTTT.